The rows below give T cell receptor beta chains drawn from one sample of a study of CXCR3-negative and CXCR3-positive naive CD8 T cells. TCRdb reworked the 5' RACE reads into one entry per CDR3 protein, no DNA. Its clone listing holds approximately 89,000 distinct CDR3 sequences. Sample: naive CXCR3+ CD8+ T cells from blood. Receptors were obtained from a human donor in good health. Some clones in this sample may be carry-over from other donors' samples. Each CDR3 is given with its conserved first and last residue.

j_gene | v_gene | CDR3aa
TRBJ2-5 | TRBV5-6 | CASSLEKGTEQETQYF
TRBJ2-7 | TRBV7-9 | CASSLGGPGAEQYF
TRBJ2-7 | TRBV29-1 | CSVEGDWGDGYEQYF
TRBJ1-1 | TRBV7-9 | CASSLDGRLTEAFF
TRBJ1-1 | TRBV24-1 | CAAGRGGTEAFF
TRBJ1-6 | TRBV21-1 | CASSKGFPGIYNSPLHF
TRBJ2-1 | TRBV7-9 | CASSLGWNEHFF
TRBJ2-2 | TRBV6-5 | CASSYGKGTGELFF
TRBJ1-2 | TRBV7-6 | CASSLAQSESYGYTF
TRBJ2-5 | TRBV20-1 | CSAIPDGWYQETQYF
TRBJ1-1 | TRBV6-2/TRBV6-3 | CASSYGLTEAFF
TRBJ2-7 | TRBV28 | CASGEFYEQYF
TRBJ2-7 | TRBV28 | CASIIGQGAYEQYF
TRBJ2-3 | TRBV3-2 | CASSQAPDPKVTDTQYF
TRBJ1-1 | TRBV4-2 | CASSQVSQLNTEAFF
TRBJ2-5 | TRBV12-3/TRBV12-4 | CASSRYGRDQETQYF
TRBJ2-1 | TRBV29-1 | CSVIWTGGDEQFF
TRBJ1-6 | TRBV20-1 | CSAKIRDSDNSPLHF
TRBJ2-1 | TRBV6-2/TRBV6-3 | CASSRGGPYNEQFF
TRBJ2-2 | TRBV4-1 | CASSQENTGELFF
TRBJ2-7 | TRBV28 | CASSEISGSSYEQYF
TRBJ2-5 | TRBV10-3 | CAISDPGQGAYQETQYF
TRBJ2-5 | TRBV5-5 | CASSSTSGRYQETQYF
TRBJ2-4 | TRBV2 | CASSEGLAKNIQYF
TRBJ2-7 | TRBV29-1 | CSVEGSGTSDYEQYF
TRBJ1-4 | TRBV10-3 | CAITQDPNEKLFF
TRBJ2-7 | TRBV7-9 | CASSSGKNEQYF
TRBJ2-5 | TRBV28 | CASRPLGSSQETQYF
TRBJ2-2 | TRBV27 | CASSLGPNLAELFF
TRBJ2-1 | TRBV6-5 | CASSLGRGGVYEQFF
TRBJ2-3 | TRBV11-1 | CASSPSPITKDTQYF